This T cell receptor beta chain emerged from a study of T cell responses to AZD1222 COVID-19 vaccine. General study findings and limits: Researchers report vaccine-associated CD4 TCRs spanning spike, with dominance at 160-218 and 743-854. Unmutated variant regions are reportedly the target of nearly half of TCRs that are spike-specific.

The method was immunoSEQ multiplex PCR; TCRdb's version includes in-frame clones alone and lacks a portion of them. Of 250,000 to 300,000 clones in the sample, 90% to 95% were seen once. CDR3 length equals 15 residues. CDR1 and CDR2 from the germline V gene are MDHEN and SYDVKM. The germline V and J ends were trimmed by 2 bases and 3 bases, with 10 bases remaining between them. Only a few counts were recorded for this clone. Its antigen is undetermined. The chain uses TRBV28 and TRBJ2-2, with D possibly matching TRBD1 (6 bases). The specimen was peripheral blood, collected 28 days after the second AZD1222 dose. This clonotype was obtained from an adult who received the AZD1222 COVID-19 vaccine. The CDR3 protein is CASSLGYRDTGELFF. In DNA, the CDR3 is TGTGCCAGCAGTTTAGGCTACAGGGACACCGGGGAGCTGTTTTTT.